This TCR beta chain is from a study of T cell changes during pregnancy in multiple sclerosis. This clone was detected a few times. The CDR3 is 16 amino acids. Trimming left V 7 bases short and J 0 bases short, with 16 bases between. Germline V CDR1 and CDR2: SQVTM, ANQGSEA. Data came from immunoSEQ multiplex PCR; TCRdb stores just in-frame clones and leaves some out. Of under 45,000 clones listed, approximately 92% are singletons. The source of this sequence is a female donor with multiple sclerosis, enrolled in a pregnancy study. The sequences come from CD4+ T cells from peripheral blood mononuclear cells, collected in the first trimester of pregnancy. The gene calls are TRBV29-1 and TRBJ2-6; D not resolved. The CDR3 spells CSATSDVNSGANVLTF. The CDR3 DNA is TGCAGCGCCACCAGCGATGTCAACTCTGGGGCCAACGTCCTGACTTTC. The full variable domain, its missing parts supplied by reference TRBV29-1 and TRBJ2-6, is SAVISQKPSRDICQRGTSLTIQCQVDSQVTMMFWYRQQPGQSLTLIATANQGSEATYESGFVIDKFPISRPNLTFSTLTVSNMSPEDSSIYLCSATSDVNSGANVLTFGAGSRLTVL.